A single sample is the source of the 22 T cell receptor beta chains below, sequenced in a study of Ad26.COV2.S vaccination and SARS-CoV-2 variants. Noted treatment: 15 to 20 received Ad26.COV2.S at low or high dose, single or two shots; 5 received placebo; per-sample allocation not given. Specimen acquisition occurred on day 63 following the initial vaccine or placebo injection. This table comes from immunoSEQ multiplex PCR, and its TCRdb copy is limited to in-frame clones, with some not included. Of approximately 350,000 clones in the sample, roughly 80% were seen once. The sample in question was peripheral blood, obtained in a trial of Ad26.COV2.S vaccine versus placebo. The receptors stem from a person between 18 and 59 years old who received the Ad26.COV2.S COVID-19 vaccine or a placebo.

The chain recombines TRBV14 with TRBJ2-5; tentatively, D is TRBD2 (6 bases). The ends were cut back, 0 bases at V and 0 bases at J, with 14 bases in the middle. The V gene's germline CDR1 is SGHDN and CDR2 FVKESK. The CDR3 runs to 17 residues. The DNA for the CDR3 is TGTGCCAGCAGCCAAGATGGCCAGCGGGTGTACCAAGAGACCCAGTACTTC. Its translation is CASSQDGQRVYQETQYF.

This chain joins TRBV3-1 (or the pseudogene TRBV3-2) and TRBJ2-7, with D perhaps given as TRBD1 or TRBD2 (5 bases each). Per germline, CDR1 LGHDT and CDR2 YNNKEL (reference sequence). The CDR3 spans 15 residues. V was shortened by 7 bases and J by 5 bases, with 21 bases between the two germline ends. The CDR3 spells CASTSGPGIGDEQYF. The CDR3 coding sequence is TGTGCCAGCACCTCAGGGCCAGGGATCGGGGACGAGCAGTACTTC.

This clone was recorded only once. The rearrangement uses TRBV14 and TRBJ2-2, with a possible D match to TRBD2 (7 bases). V gave up 4 bases and J gave up 3 bases, with 15 bases separating them. The CDR3 is made up of 16 amino acids. Germline CDR1 SGHDN, CDR2 FVKESK. The CDR3 is CASSPRGGGDTGELFF. The CDR3 DNA follows: TGTGCCAGCAGCCCCCGAGGAGGGGGGGACACCGGGGAGCTGTTTTTT.

This rearrangement joins TRBV5-4 to TRBJ1-3, with D unclear. This CDR3 region has 13 residues. V lost 4 bases and J lost 5, with 10 bases in between. Germline CDR1 and CDR2: SGHNT and YYREEE (reference sequence). The CDR3 DNA reads TGTGCCAGCAGCCGATACCTTCGAAACACCATATATTTT. Its translation: CASSRYLRNTIYF.

The chain is built from TRBV18 and TRBJ1-3, with D perhaps matching TRBD1 (5 bases). The CDR3 spans 13 residues. The V gene's germline CDR1 is KGHSH and CDR2 LQKENI. Trimming removed 3 bases from V and 8 bases from J, with 11 bases in between. CDR3 amino acids: CASSPGLGDTIYF. CDR3 sequence (DNA): TGTGCCAGCTCACCTGGACTGGGGGACACCATATATTTT.

The J gene is TRBJ2-7, the V gene TRBV5-1; weak D call: TRBD2 (7 bases). Germline CDR1 SGHRS, CDR2 YFSETQ. The CDR3 totals 13 residues. Deletions cut 4 bases from V and 3 bases from J, with 11 bases between. CDR3 in DNA: TGCGCCAGCAGCAAGGGAGGGGGCTACGAGCAGTACTTC. Translation gives CASSKGGGYEQYF.

There are a few counts of this clone. The V call is TRBV9, the J call TRBJ2-2, with 7 bases identical to TRBD2. This CDR3 contains 18 residues. The V gene's germline CDR1 is SGDLS and CDR2 YYNGEE. Trimming at V came to 5 bases and at J to 0 bases, leaving 13 bases not matched to a gene. CDR3 bases: TGTGCCAGCAGTTACTCAGGCGGGGGACTTGCGAACACCGGGGAGCTGTTTTTT. It specifies CASSYSGGGLANTGELFF. Full variable domain (missing parts from reference TRBV9 and TRBJ2-2): DSGVTQTPKHLITATGQRVTLRCSPRSGDLSVYWYQQSLDQGLQFLIQYYNGEERAKGNILERFSAQQFPDLHSELNLSSLELGDSALYFCASSYSGGGLANTGELFFGEGSRLTVL.

This clone was found once. The V and J genes are TRBV14 and TRBJ2-2; 7 bases are a match to TRBD1. This CDR3 contains 16 residues. V shed 4 bases, J shed 3 bases, and the junction held 8 bases outside the gene matches. Germline CDR1 reads SGHDN; CDR2 reads FVKESK. The CDR3 bases are TGTGCCAGCAGCCCATTCGCAGGGGGTGACACCGGGGAGCTGTTTTTT. This encodes CASSPFAGGDTGELFF. Variable domain in full (rest from reference TRBV14 and TRBJ2-2): EAGVTQFPSHSVIEKGQTVTLRCDPISGHDNLYWYRRVMGKEIKFLLHFVKESKQDESGMPNNRFLAERTGGTYSTLKVQPAELEDSGVYFCASSPFAGGDTGELFFGEGSRLTVL.

V gene TRBV12-3 or TRBV12-4 combines with J gene TRBJ2-4; D remains unclear. Trimming stripped 3 bases from V and 9 bases from J, with 12 bases between. CDR3 length: 13 residues. The CDR3 reads CASSFAKKGIQYF. CDR3 nucleotide sequence: TGTGCCAGCAGTTTCGCCAAGAAGGGCATTCAGTACTTC.

CDR3 nucleotide sequence: TGCAGCGTTGAAGCGGGTAGCAATCAGCCCCAGCATTTT. This codes for CSVEAGSNQPQHF. The rearrangement uses TRBV29-1 and TRBJ1-5; D not resolved. The CDR3 totals 13 residues. Per germline, CDR1 SQVTM and CDR2 ANQGSEA. The V end was cut by 1 base, the J end by 0 bases, with 4 bases between.

This clone was seen just once. This chain uses TRBV30 with TRBJ2-1, with 10 bases aligning to TRBD2. The CDR3 has 14 residues. Germline V gene lookup returns CDR1 GTSNPN and CDR2 SVGIG (reference sequence). Unmatched junction bases numbered 5, after V lost 0 bases and J lost 9 bases. The CDR3 reads CAWSVEAGGFEQFF. Written as DNA, the CDR3 is TGTGCCTGGAGTGTTGAAGCGGGAGGGTTTGAGCAGTTCTTC.

V is TRBV6-2 or TRBV6-3 and J is TRBJ2-7, with 8 bases lining up with TRBD2. The CDR3 has 14 amino acids. Germline V gives CDR1 MNHEY, CDR2 SVGEGT. The ends lost 6 bases at V and 7 bases at J; junction bases unmatched: 11. DNA for the CDR3: TGTGCCAGCAGCCCGGGGGGGGCTCTACGAGAGCAGTACTTC. Translating it yields CASSPGGALREQYF.

The V gene is TRBV3-1 (or the pseudogene TRBV3-2), the J gene TRBJ2-7; D is perhaps TRBD1 or TRBD2 (5 bases each). The V gene lost 4 bases and the J gene lost 4 bases, with 11 bases spanning the gap. The CDR3 is 13 residues long. The germline V gene has CDR1 LGHDT and CDR2 YNNKEL (reference sequence). Here the CDR3 reads CASSPIEGYEQYF. The DNA for the CDR3 is TGTGCCAGCAGCCCTATAGAGGGGTACGAGCAGTACTTC.

In its sample, this clone was seen once. The V call is TRBV9, the J call TRBJ1-2; D may be TRBD1 (5 bases). V lost 0 bases to trimming and J lost 4 bases, with 10 bases between them. Germline lookup yields CDR1 SGDLS and CDR2 YYNGEE. This CDR3 region has 14 residues. The CDR3 protein is CASSVGSGRYGYTF. CDR3 coding DNA: TGTGCCAGCAGCGTAGGTTCAGGGCGCTATGGCTACACCTTC.

The rearrangement links TRBV5-1 to TRBJ2-1, with D possibly matching TRBD2 (5 bases). V was cut by 7 bases and J by 1 base, with 9 bases left in between. CDR3 length equals 13 residues. Germline CDR1 and CDR2: SGHRS and YFSETQ. The CDR3 DNA reads as TGCGCCAGCGCCCCGGGGTCCTACAATGAGCAGTTCTTC. Its translation: CASAPGSYNEQFF.

The gene calls are TRBV20-1 and TRBJ2-5, with D maybe TRBD2 (6 bases). CDR1 is DFQATT and CDR2 is SNEGSKA in the germline V gene (reference sequence). This CDR3 has 16 amino acids. Trimming took off 3 bases at V and 7 bases at J, with 24 bases between the two ends. CDR3: CSASYSAGLHGGTQYF. CDR3 in DNA: TGCAGTGCTAGTTATTCGGCTGGACTACACGGAGGGACCCAGTACTTC.

This sequence joins TRBV3-1 (or the pseudogene TRBV3-2) and TRBJ2-1; D may match TRBD1 or TRBD2 (6 bases each). From germline, CDR1 is LGHDT and CDR2 YNNKEL (reference sequence). The CDR3 is 15 amino acids. Trimming took 0 bases from V and 7 from J, leaving 13 bases between them. The CDR3 region is CASSQDGGPENEQFF. The CDR3, as DNA: TGTGCCAGCAGCCAAGATGGGGGGCCCGAGAATGAGCAGTTCTTC.

The chain combines TRBV11-3 with TRBJ2-1; no clear D gene. The germline V and J ends were trimmed by 0 bases and 4 bases, with 13 bases remaining between them. In germline, CDR1 is SGHNT, CDR2 YENEEA. CDR3 length: 16 residues. This CDR3 reads CASSLDQVTQYNEQFF. DNA of the CDR3: TGTGCCAGCAGCTTAGATCAAGTGACACAATACAATGAGCAGTTCTTC.

The chain carries TRBV3-1 (or the pseudogene TRBV3-2) and TRBJ1-2; D call uncertain. V was cut by 3 bases and J by 5 bases, with 7 bases left in between. This CDR3 is 12 amino acids long. Germline-derived CDR1 and CDR2 are LGHDT and YNNKEL (reference sequence). CDR3: CASSHAPYGYTF. CDR3 DNA sequence: TGTGCCAGCAGCCATGCCCCATATGGCTACACCTTC.

The sample holds many counts of this clone. The V and J genes are TRBV29-1 and TRBJ1-2; D is undetermined. V gave up 3 bases and J gave up 3 bases, with 11 bases separating them. The CDR3 is 13 residues long. Germline values: CDR1 SQVTM, CDR2 ANQGSEA. The CDR3 DNA follows: TGCAGCGTTGAGATGAGACAAGACTATGGCTACACCTTC. Its protein is CSVEMRQDYGYTF.

This chain joins TRBV3-1 (or the pseudogene TRBV3-2) and TRBJ1-3, with D unclear. The CDR3 is 13 residues long. V lost 2 bases, J lost 0 bases, and 2 bases lay in between. The germline V gene has CDR1 LGHDT and CDR2 YNNKEL (reference sequence). The CDR3, as DNA: TGTGCCAGCAGCCAAAGCTCTGGAAACACCATATATTTT. It translates to CASSQSSGNTIYF.

This rearrangement joins TRBV11-2 to TRBJ1-6, with D perhaps matching TRBD1 (5 bases). Germline V gene lookup returns CDR1 SGHAT and CDR2 FQNNGV. The CDR3 length is 16 residues. V was trimmed by 6 bases and J by 6 bases, leaving 18 bases between them. CDR3 nucleotide sequence: TGTGCCAGCAGAAAACCCGGGGGAGGGCGTAATTCACCCCTCCACTTT. Translated: CASRKPGGGRNSPLHF. The full variable domain, rest sourced from reference TRBV11-2 and TRBJ1-6, is EAGVAQSPRYKIIEKRQSVAFWCNPISGHATLYWYQQILGQGPKLLIQFQNNGVVDDSQLPKDRFSAERLKGVDSTLKIQPAKLEDSAVYLCASRKPGGGRNSPLHFGNGTRLTVT.